This paragraph covers one T cell receptor (beta chain) sequence. Its antigen is not identified. A second PCR of about 6 to 12 cycles used a sample-barcoded 5' primer and a J-beta primer mix. Via MiXCR, TCRdb re-called the 5' RACE reads, giving one row per CDR3 protein. Of over 700,000 distinct CDR3 sequences detected, roughly 53% appear once; the ten largest clones hold approximately 41%. These data belong to a study of blood T cells in healthy people across ages. Total RNA, at least 5.5 micrograms per sample, was extracted from PBMCs. General study results and limits: Per million T cells, TCR beta diversity dropped about linearly as age rose.

CDR1 and CDR2 from the germline V gene are LGHDT and YNNKEL (reference sequence). The CDR3 covers 13 residues. Trimming left V 0 bases short and J 7 bases short, with 10 bases between. The rearrangement links TRBV3-1 to TRBJ2-7; D is uncertain. Sequencing input: blood. This receptor was taken from an older man in good health. CDR3 loop: CASSQDFDREQYF. DNA for the CDR3: TGTGCCAGCAGCCAAGACTTTGATCGAGAGCAGTACTTC.